What follows are 13 T cell receptor beta chains derived from one specimen sequenced in a study of a mutant IDH1 vaccine in newly diagnosed glioma. The time point is: baseline, week 1 (first vaccination visit). Noted treatment: pre-vaccination baseline after standard-of-care therapy. Assay: immunoSEQ multiplex PCR; the TCRdb copy retains only in-frame clones and omits some. The table shows tens of thousands of clones, with just over 85% occurring only once. This specimen consisted of PBMCs, obtained from a glioma patient treated with radiotherapy, temozolomide or both. Source of these receptors: a man younger than 40 with glioma.

The chain carries TRBV11-2 and TRBJ2-5, with a possible D match to TRBD2 (7 bases). Germline values: CDR1 SGHAT, CDR2 FQNNGV. This CDR3 is 16 amino acids long. Trimming took 5 bases from V and 4 from J, leaving 20 bases between them. In nucleotides, the CDR3 is TGTGCCAGCAGCCTCTTAGGGGGGGGCATGCGAGAGACCCAGTACTTC. Its protein is CASSLLGGGMRETQYF.

Comments on this clone: Other DNA sequences in the same sample also yield this CDR3. The V and J genes are TRBV19 and TRBJ1-1, with no clear D. The V gene lost 5 bases and the J gene lost 6 bases, with 13 bases spanning the gap. Per germline, CDR1 LNHDA and CDR2 SQIVND (reference sequence). This CDR3 is 13 amino acids long. CDR3 amino acids: CASSVKIEAEAFF. CDR3 DNA sequence: TGTGCCAGTAGTGTTAAGATAGAGGCTGAAGCTTTCTTT.

A remark on this clone: In the same sample, other DNA sequences code for this CDR3. The V call is TRBV7-8, the J call TRBJ2-7; no clear D gene. The CDR3 spans 11 residues. V lost 2 bases and J lost 5, with 4 bases in between. Germline CDR1 and CDR2: SGHVS and FQNEAQ. The CDR3 sequence is CASSLSHEQYF. The CDR3 DNA reads as TGTGCCAGCAGCTTATCCCACGAGCAGTACTTC.

The chain recombines TRBV5-5 with TRBJ1-2; D call uncertain. The CDR3 sequence is 17 residues long. CDR1 is SGHKS and CDR2 is YYEKEE in the germline V gene (reference sequence). Between the trimmed V and J ends, which lost 4 bases and 4 bases, there was a span of 23 bases. The CDR3 DNA sequence: TGTGCCAGCAGCCTGGCAGCCCTTCGAAGTGCCATCTATGGCTACACCTTC. Translation: CASSLAALRSAIYGYTF.

This clone has more than one count but fewer than ten. The chain recombines TRBV29-1 with TRBJ1-5; possibly TRBD1 for D (5 bases). Trimming removed 6 bases from V and 4 bases from J, with 10 bases in between. CDR1 and CDR2 (germline): SQVTM, ANQGSEA. This CDR3 region has 12 residues. CDR3 loop: CSVRDGNQPQHF. CDR3 sequence (DNA): TGCAGCGTCCGGGACGGAAATCAGCCCCAGCATTTT.

The chain couples TRBV11-2 to TRBJ2-7; D is ambiguous. The CDR3 is 11 residues long. Germline-derived CDR1 and CDR2 are SGHAT and FQNNGV. Trimming left V 3 bases short and J 7 bases short, with 7 bases between. CDR3 loop: CASSFLLEQYF. CDR3 coding DNA: TGTGCCAGCAGCTTCTTATTAGAGCAGTACTTC.

The chain uses TRBV5-1 and TRBJ1-1, with a weak D call TRBD1 (5 bases). The length of the CDR3 is 14 residues. V was pared by 3 bases and J by 1 base, with 10 bases between. In germline, CDR1 is SGHRS, CDR2 YFSETQ. CDR3 residues: CASSSQRGNTEAFF. For the CDR3, the DNA is TGCGCCAGCAGCTCCCAGAGGGGGAACACTGAAGCTTTCTTT.

This sequence joins TRBV4-2 and TRBJ2-5, with 10 bases identical to TRBD2. V shed 1 base and J 2 bases; nucleotides not matched to a gene: 7. CDR1 LGHNA and CDR2 YNFKEQ come from the germline V gene. The CDR3 is 17 residues long. DNA for the CDR3: TGTGCCAGCAGCCAAGTGGCTAGCGGGGGAGATCAAGAGACCCAGTACTTC. Translating gives CASSQVASGGDQETQYF.

In this sample, this clone turned up once. V is TRBV4-1 and J is TRBJ2-5; D is unclear. CDR1 is MGHRA, CDR2 YSYEKL, per germline. V shed 4 bases and J shed 11 bases, with 14 bases lying between them. This CDR3 contains 12 residues. CDR3 region: CASSPLGGEQYF. In nucleotides, the CDR3 is TGCGCCAGCAGCCCTCTAGGCGGAGAGCAGTACTTC.

This sequence joins TRBV5-1 and TRBJ2-1; 8 bases agree with TRBD2. This CDR3 region has 16 residues. V lost 6 bases, J lost 3 bases, and 11 bases stayed unmatched. Germline CDR1 and CDR2: SGHRS and YFSETQ. Here the CDR3 reads CASTPSPTSGYNEQFF. In nucleotides, the CDR3 is TGCGCCAGCACCCCATCCCCTACTAGCGGCTACAATGAGCAGTTCTTC.

The rearrangement joins TRBV4-2 to TRBJ2-7; D might be TRBD1 (5 bases). The CDR3 extends over 14 amino acids. Looked up from germline, CDR1 is LGHNA and CDR2 is YNFKEQ. The V end lost 3 bases, the J end lost 2 bases, and 11 bases lay between the germline ends. Here the CDR3 DNA reads TGTGCCAGCAGCCATGGTGGGGCCCCCTACGAGCAGTACTTC. The encoded protein is CASSHGGAPYEQYF.

As concerns this clone: Additional DNA sequences in this sample encode the identical CDR3. The chain uses TRBV7-9 and TRBJ2-5; 9 bases agree with TRBD1. Germline V gene data show CDR1 as SEHNR and CDR2 as FQNEAQ (reference sequence). V shed 1 base and J 4 bases; nucleotides not matched to a gene: 4. The length of the CDR3 is 15 residues. CDR3 DNA sequence: TGTGCCAGCAGCTTAGTGACAGGGGGTCTAGAGACCCAGTACTTC. Translated: CASSLVTGGLETQYF.

The chain is built from TRBV10-3 and TRBJ2-7; perhaps TRBD1 as D (5 bases). Germline V lookup: CDR1 ENHRY, CDR2 SYGVKD. This CDR3 is built from 12 residues. Trimming left V 0 bases short and J 6 bases short, with 6 bases between. CDR3 loop: CAISESRGEQYF. The CDR3 DNA reads as TGTGCCATCAGTGAGTCTAGGGGCGAGCAGTACTTC.